This TCR beta chain was captured by sequencing in a study of cytomegalovirus exposure and HLA in healthy donors. Study information: Researchers previously reported finding fewer than 140 million unique TCR beta sequences from roughly 200 million T cells. Findings and limits, study-wide: Later genetic work tied a missense DCLRE1C variant to beta-chain V and J trimming.

In its sample, this clone was seen once. The antigen is unknown. Germline trimming cut 8 bases from V and 4 bases from J; bases unmatched to any gene: 3. Germline CDR1 MDHEN, CDR2 SYDVKM. The CDR3 has 13 residues. Use of 60 Vbeta and 13 Jbeta primers characterized the PCR. Generated by immunoSEQ multiplex PCR, the TCRdb table keeps only in-frame clones and is missing some. This sample has 100,000 to 150,000 clones, with around 73% found just once. What was sequenced was PBMCs. The rearrangement joins TRBV28 to TRBJ1-5; 9 bases map to TRBD1. This TCR was recovered from a female donor in good health and CMV-seronegative. The CDR3 sequence is CASQTGGNQPQHF. The CDR3 coding sequence is TGTGCCAGCCAGACAGGGGGAAATCAGCCCCAGCATTTT.